Below, 9 T cell receptor beta chains from the same sample are listed, as sequenced in a study of cytomegalovirus exposure and HLA in healthy donors. PCR involved 60 Vbeta and 13 Jbeta primers. Here immunoSEQ multiplex PCR was the method, and the copy in TCRdb shows in-frame clones only, minus some. In the table there are roughly 190,000 clones, approximately 11% of which are singletons. The sequenced sample was PBMCs. Receptors originate from a man between 50 and 59 years old in good health and CMV-seropositive.

The chain employs TRBV18 and TRBJ2-6; TRBD1 might be the D (5 bases). CDR1 and CDR2 from the germline V gene are KGHSH and LQKENI. This CDR3 is built from 16 residues. V was shortened by 2 bases and J by 3 bases, with 11 bases between the two germline ends. CDR3 sequence: CASSPTGSRGANVLTF. The CDR3 region has the DNA TGTGCCAGCTCACCAACAGGTTCACGTGGGGCCAACGTCCTGACTTTC.

This clone occurred a few times. The chain recombines TRBV5-1 with TRBJ2-7, with TRBD2 identical over 12 bases. Germline V gene data show CDR1 as SGHRS and CDR2 as YFSETQ. Losses at the gene ends were 5 bases for V and 0 bases for J; bases not matched to a gene: 9. The CDR3 is 17 residues long. For the CDR3, the DNA is TGCGCCAGCAGTTTCGGACTAGCGGGGTCAAGCTCCTACGAGCAGTACTTC. Its protein product is CASSFGLAGSSSYEQYF.

The rearrangement joins TRBV2 to TRBJ1-2, with D perhaps TRBD1 (5 bases). Germline CDR1 SNHLY, CDR2 FYNNEI. Trimming removed 8 bases from V and 8 bases from J, with 18 bases in between. The CDR3 runs to 13 residues. Written as DNA, the CDR3 is TGTGCCAGCTCCCCGGGGGGTCCGTGGGGCTACACCTTC. Translating it yields CASSPGGPWGYTF.

The chain recombines TRBV19 with TRBJ1-3; D is undetermined. There are 16 residues in the CDR3. The V and J ends lost 3 bases and 1 base respectively, with 13 bases between them. CDR1 and CDR2 (germline): LNHDA, SQIVND (reference sequence). The CDR3 region is CASSIGSGGSGNTIYF. The CDR3 coding sequence is TGTGCCAGTAGTATCGGGTCCGGCGGGTCTGGAAACACCATATATTTT.

The V call is TRBV6-5, the J call TRBJ2-5; 8 nucleotides line up with TRBD2. Germline CDR1 reads MNHEY; CDR2 reads SVGAGI. The CDR3 runs to 13 residues. Trimming at V came to 8 bases and at J to 9 bases, leaving 11 bases not matched to a gene. The CDR3 sequence is CASGGGPPGSQYF. As DNA, the CDR3 is TGTGCCAGCGGCGGGGGGCCCCCCGGGTCCCAGTACTTC.

This rearrangement joins TRBV6-5 to TRBJ1-1, with TRBD1 identical over 7 bases. Germline V gene lookup returns CDR1 MNHEY and CDR2 SVGAGI. V gave up 7 bases and J gave up 0 bases; unmatched junction bases: 5. The CDR3 extends over 14 amino acids. The CDR3 DNA follows: TGTGCCAGCAATAAGGACAGGATGAACACTGAAGCTTTCTTT. The encoded protein is CASNKDRMNTEAFF.

This clone was seen a few times. V is TRBV7-2 and J is TRBJ1-5; D remains unclear. The CDR3 contains 14 residues. V lost 2 bases and J lost 4, with 9 bases in between. From germline, CDR1 is SGHTA and CDR2 FQGNSA. CDR3 sequence: CASSLSQVNQPQHF. DNA for the CDR3: TGTGCCAGCAGCTTAAGCCAAGTAAATCAGCCCCAGCATTTT.

This clone was seen more than once but under ten times. The chain joins TRBV30 to TRBJ2-5; tentatively, D is TRBD1 or TRBD2 (6 bases each). The J call is in doubt because the DNA end fits TRBJ2-7 better. The germline V gene encodes CDR1 GTSNPN and CDR2 SVGIG (reference sequence). This CDR3 spans 15 amino acids. As DNA, the CDR3 is TGTGCCTGGAGCCCGGTCGAGGAGGGGGCCTACGAGCAGTACTTC. Amino acids: CAWSPVEEGAYEQYF.

The rearrangement uses TRBV7-2 and TRBJ2-3, with D perhaps matching TRBD2 (5 bases). Trimming took 5 bases from V and 4 from J, leaving 10 bases between them. The CDR3 is 13 residues long. Germline V gene lookup returns CDR1 SGHTA and CDR2 FQGNSA. The CDR3 loop is CASSRLEADTQYF. CDR3 nucleotides: TGTGCCAGCAGCCGTTTGGAGGCAGATACGCAGTATTTT.